This paragraph reports one TCR beta chain. Many counts were recorded for this clonotype. Its antigen specificity is not known. Base quality data are lacking; no much larger clone is found one base away. CDR1 and CDR2 were assigned from the germline V gene as LGHNT and FRNRAP. The CDR3, from cysteine to phenylalanine, totals 13 residues. The read is trimmed to its CDR3 DNA, 39 bases read in frame from base 1. V sheds 3 bases and J sheds 5 bases, leaving 8 bases between their ends. The data originate from a study of regulatory T cells in long-lasting Graves disease (dated by TCRdb to the early 2020s). General notes on the study: Antithyroid drugs had been taken for less than 3 months by newly diagnosed Graves' disease patients. TCR sequencing covered some 13 persistent and 20 newly diagnosed Graves' disease patients, 33 samples in total. The study was conducted in China and was registered as a clinical trial. This study used TCR sequencing and RNA sequencing of peripheral blood to compare persistent Graves' disease patients against newly diagnosed Graves' disease patients. What the research found in general, with its limitations: The study examined only peripheral blood because the primary lesion, thyroid tissue, could not be accessed. Compared with newly diagnosed patients, persistent Graves' disease patients had lower TCR Shannon entropy and fewer highly expanded clones, which suggests clonal expansion. Persistent patients shared more public clonotypes among themselves (more than 2,500) than newly diagnosed patients did (more than 850). Persistent disease showed preferential use of TRBV28, TRBJ1-2 and TRBJ2-5, whereas newly diagnosed disease favored TRBV20-1 and TRBJ2-1. Only the TCR beta chain was sequenced and analyzed. The authors noted that the small sample size was a limitation that may lower accuracy.

Receptors were amplified or captured by multiplex PCR. For sequencing, an Illumina HiSeq 4000 was employed. iRepertoire HTBI primers and Arm-PCR amplification of CDR3 regions were used to construct TCR beta libraries. Before sequencing, the PCR products underwent gel purification. Per the authors' processing: Across samples, around 62 TRBV and 13 to 15 TRBJ segments were identified and used for gene usage analysis of CDR3 amino acid clonotypes. Filtered high-quality paired reads were merged into contigs using COPE and FqMerger. BLAST was used to align contigs to IMGT TRBV, TRBD and TRBJ reference genes, and CDR3 was defined according to IMGT. Highly expanded clones were defined as clonotypes with a frequency above 0.1%. Shannon entropy was used to measure repertoire diversity, and the Gini coefficient was used to measure V-J evenness. A clonotype found in more than one individual was treated as public. The public reads were reanalyzed by TCRdb: fastp trimming at Q25, MiXCR alignment, in-frame beta chains only. Each CDR3 protein gets just one entry, which takes the most common genes and DNA from the rows behind it. Clone size and V and J calls follow TCRdb, not the original study. The sample profile shows 200,000 to 250,000 distinct CDR3 sequences; roughly a fifth of them were found once. About 10% of the sample rests with the top ten.

The label giving this sample's time point can be read as: newly diagnosed GD, antithyroid drugs for less than 3 months. For both TCR sequencing and RNA sequencing, RNA was extracted from PBMCs using TRIzol. The diagnosis of Graves' disease was made according to American Thyroid Association guidelines. The patients came from an endocrinology department in Xi'an, China. Each patient gave roughly 10 milliliters of peripheral blood, collected in an EDTA anticoagulant tube. Ficoll Paque Plus density gradient separation was used to isolate PBMCs, and no further T cell sorting was done. An Agilent 2100 Bioanalyzer and agarose gel were used to assess RNA quality, and a NanoDrop 2000 was used to measure RNA concentration. The sample was also reused in another study, on T cells in Graves' hyperthyroidism and ophthalmopathy. The second study also describes: Graves' hyperthyroidism was defined as stable when no progression to ophthalmopathy occurred over 18 months of follow-up. The hyperthyroidism patients were between 18 and 65 years old and newly diagnosed, with a disease duration of less than 2 months. The study excluded patients with uncontrolled infections, other autoimmune diseases, pregnancy or lactation. Diagnoses were established on the basis of clinical symptoms, serum thyroxine and TRAb, thyroid ultrasound, and orbital computed tomography. A first-round RT-PCR of the TCR CDR3 used the HTBI primer set with the Qiagen OneStep RT-PCR kit. Most expanded thyroid clonotypes (frequency above 0.001) were also found in blood, which suggests that blood repertoires may mirror thyroid immune responses. Ophthalmopathy was separated from stable hyperthyroidism by a 13 V-J signature model, with approximately 85% sensitivity and approximately 81% specificity obtained in cross-validation and 80%/75% obtained in testing. In validation, the model predicted progression to ophthalmopathy with over 60% sensitivity and less than 75% specificity, a median of around 6.6 months before onset. To identify distinguishing TCR V-J signatures, a discovery cohort of some 100 patients was used, comprising 40 to 45 with Graves' ophthalmopathy and about 59 with stable Graves' hyperthyroidism. An independent validation cohort of about 20 hyperthyroidism patients and roughly 16 patients who later progressed to ophthalmopathy tested prospective prediction of ophthalmopathy. The approximately 95 discovery patients were divided at random into training and test sets in a 7:3 ratio. Thyroid tissue and blood T-cell repertoires from six Graves' hyperthyroidism patients were also compared in the study. Following sampling, methimazole starting at 30 mg daily was given to hyperthyroidism patients, and high-dose intravenous methylprednisolone was given to ophthalmopathy patients. Libraries were constructed in a second round of multiplex PCR, after which size selection and purification were carried out. The libraries were sequenced on an Illumina HiSeq2000 using paired-end 100 bp reads. SOAPnuke was used to process the raw data, removing reads that contained adapters or uncalled bases, had a mean Phred below 15, or lacked an exact match to the constant primer or identifier. COPE v1.2.5 was used to merge the high-quality paired reads, and each unique nucleotide sequence was defined as a clonotype. MiTCR v1.1 was used to align the clonotypes against IMGT TRBV, TRBD and TRBJ reference segments. Only V-J combinations with frequency above 0.0001, covering 98% to 99.2% of repertoires, were analysed. The TCS score was defined as the ratio of F50 (clonal expansion) to E x V (chaos), calculated using BLOSUM62-based TCRdist between CDR3 peptides within each V-J. Welch's t-statistics and random forest reduced fewer than 600 V-J features to about 12, which were used in a naive Bayes classifier (R e1071). No statistical method was used to fix the sample size in advance, and group allocation was not hidden from the investigators. TCR Vbeta CDR3 sequencing of roughly 140 peripheral blood samples (over 40 ophthalmopathy, 75 hyperthyroidism and around 17 progressor patients) is reported in the paper.

This receptor chain uses TRBV12-5 and TRBJ1-5; a tentative D match to TRBD1 spans 5 bases. Source: peripheral blood mononuclear cells (PBMCs), taken at new diagnosis, from a patient treated with antithyroid drugs. This receptor was obtained from a woman in her twenties or thirties with Graves disease. Donor details come from another sample of the same person, matched by shared clones. The CDR3 sequence is CASGLRGDQPQHF. The nucleotides are TGTGCTAGTGGTTTAAGGGGCGATCAGCCCCAGCATTTT.